Shown below are 21 T cell receptor beta chains from a single sample sequenced in a study of cytomegalovirus exposure and HLA in healthy donors. Clones were read by immunoSEQ multiplex PCR, and TCRdb kept only the in-frame ones, dropping some. The sample includes about 65,000 clones, 92% seen only once; the top ten take around 1.2%. What was sequenced was PBMCs. Receptors were obtained from a young woman in good health and CMV-seronegative.

This clone has just a few counts. This sequence joins TRBV7-2 and TRBJ1-2; D remains ambiguous. There are 15 residues in the CDR3. Trimming shortened V by 1 base and J by 8 bases, and 17 bases separated the two germline ends. The V gene's germline CDR1 is SGHTA and CDR2 FQGNSA. CDR3 nucleotide sequence: TGTGCCAGCAGCTTAGATTTTAACGCCCCCCGGGGCTACACCTTC. Translating gives CASSLDFNAPRGYTF.

This chain connects TRBV18 to TRBJ2-7; 10 positions agree with TRBD1. V shed 3 bases and J 2 bases; nucleotides not matched to a gene: 13. CDR3 length equals 18 residues. CDR1 is KGHSH and CDR2 is LQKENI in the germline V gene. The CDR3 nucleotides read TGTGCCAGCTCACCCCCGGGATCGGACAGGGGGGCCACCTACGAGCAGTACTTC. Its translation: CASSPPGSDRGATYEQYF.

The J gene is TRBJ2-1, the V gene TRBV29-1, with D perhaps matching TRBD1 (5 bases). Trimming removed 7 bases from V and 7 bases from J, with 17 bases in between. Germline CDR1 reads SQVTM; CDR2 reads ANQGSEA. The length of the CDR3 is 13 residues. CDR3 DNA sequence: TGCAGCGACCGGACAAGCCCTTATAATGAGCAGTTCTTC. This gives the protein CSDRTSPYNEQFF.

The chain carries TRBV28 and TRBJ2-1; a weak D match, TRBD2 (5 bases). Trimming took 6 bases from V and 0 from J, leaving 12 bases between them. The CDR3 extends over 15 amino acids. Germline V gene lookup returns CDR1 MDHEN and CDR2 SYDVKM. In nucleotides, the CDR3 is TGTGCCAGCAGCTTCCGGGGAAACTCCTACAATGAGCAGTTCTTC. Its protein product is CASSFRGNSYNEQFF.

The J gene is TRBJ1-5, the V gene TRBV7-8; D unclear. The CDR3 sequence is 14 residues long. V was pared by 4 bases and J by 1 base, with 8 bases between. Per the germline V gene, CDR1 is SGHVS and CDR2 is FQNEAQ. The CDR3 protein is CASSSTPSNQPQHF. CDR3 DNA: TGTGCCAGCAGCTCGACACCAAGCAATCAGCCCCAGCATTTT.

The chain employs TRBV29-1 and TRBJ2-1; TRBD2 agrees at 8 bases. In germline, CDR1 is SQVTM, CDR2 ANQGSEA. This CDR3 spans 15 amino acids. Trimming removed 0 bases from V and 7 bases from J; junction bases left unmatched: 8. The DNA of the CDR3 is TGCAGCGTTGAAGAAAGACTAGCGAGGCCTAATGAGCAGTTCTTC. Translated, it gives CSVEERLARPNEQFF.

CDR3 loop: CASTPGGFGNQPQHF. DNA of the CDR3: TGTGCCAGCACCCCAGGCGGGTTTGGGAATCAGCCCCAGCATTTT. V usage is TRBV7-2 and J usage is TRBJ1-5, with D uncertain. The CDR3 is made up of 15 amino acids. V was trimmed by 7 bases and J by 4 bases, leaving 17 bases between them. In germline, CDR1 is SGHTA, CDR2 FQGNSA.

The chain employs TRBV11-2 and TRBJ2-7, with D possibly matching TRBD2 (5 bases). Germline values: CDR1 SGHAT, CDR2 FQNNGV. Trimming shortened V by 6 bases and J by 7 bases, and 16 bases separated the two germline ends. The CDR3 is 13 amino acids. This chain's CDR3 is CASRKMPREEQYF. DNA of the CDR3: TGTGCCAGCAGGAAGATGCCGAGGGAAGAGCAGTACTTC.

The rearrangement joins TRBV6-5 to TRBJ2-2; 12 bases are a match to TRBD2. Germline CDR1 reads MNHEY; CDR2 reads SVGAGI. The CDR3 runs 16 residues. The V segment lost 2 bases and the J segment 6 bases; nucleotides outside the gene matches: 4. The CDR3 sequence: CASSYRTSGNPGELFF. The CDR3 bases are TGTGCCAGCAGTTACAGGACTAGCGGGAATCCCGGGGAGCTGTTTTTT.

The gene calls are TRBV6-6 and TRBJ2-1; 11 bases are a match to TRBD2. This CDR3 is 15 amino acids long. After removal of 0 bases from V and 9 bases from J, the junction contained 4 bases not matched to a gene. Germline-derived CDR1 and CDR2 are MNHNY and SVGAGI (reference sequence). The CDR3 reads CASSYSRLAGGEQFF. The CDR3 DNA follows: TGTGCCAGCAGTTACTCGAGGCTAGCGGGAGGTGAGCAGTTCTTC.

The chain carries TRBV15 and TRBJ2-5; possibly TRBD1 for D (6 bases). The CDR3 spans 15 residues. The V gene lost 0 bases and the J gene lost 5 bases, with 13 bases spanning the gap. The V gene's germline CDR1 is LNHNV and CDR2 YYDKDF (reference sequence). CDR3 in amino acids: CATSRDDRFRETQYF. In nucleotides, the CDR3 is TGTGCCACCAGCAGAGATGACAGGTTCCGGGAGACCCAGTACTTC.

V is TRBV6-6 and J is TRBJ2-2; possible D gene TRBD1, 5 bases. CDR1 is MNHNY and CDR2 is SVGAGI in the germline V gene (reference sequence). The CDR3 consists of 15 residues. Trimming shortened V by 4 bases and J by 2 bases, and 11 bases separated the two germline ends. CDR3 region: CASSSSDINTGELFF. The CDR3 DNA sequence: TGTGCCAGCAGTTCCTCGGACATAAACACCGGGGAGCTGTTTTTT.

About this clone: The same CDR3 also results from other DNA sequences found in this sample. The chain combines TRBV13 with TRBJ1-2; 12 bases align to TRBD1. The ends lost 4 bases at V and 8 bases at J; junction bases unmatched: 5. Germline CDR1 PRHDT, CDR2 FYEKMQ (reference sequence). The CDR3 length is 14 residues. The CDR3: CASSWGQGAGGYTF. The CDR3 nucleotides are TGTGCCAGCAGCTGGGGACAGGGGGCGGGCGGCTACACCTTC.

The V gene is TRBV20-1, the J gene TRBJ2-2, with unresolved D. CDR1 DFQATT and CDR2 SNEGSKA come from the germline V gene (reference sequence). The V end was cut by 0 bases, the J end by 8 bases, with 4 bases between. The CDR3 loop spans 11 amino acids. CDR3 residues: CSARDSGELFF. Here the CDR3 DNA reads TGCAGTGCTAGAGACAGTGGGGAGCTGTTTTTT.

This clone was found a few times. The chain uses TRBV7-8 and TRBJ1-5; D remains unclear. CDR1 SGHVS and CDR2 FQNEAQ come from the germline V gene. This CDR3 is 15 amino acids long. With 1 base removed from V and 9 bases from J, the gap between germline ends came to 16 bases. DNA for the CDR3: TGTGCCAGCAGCTTAGAAGCAGGACCCGCGGGGCCCCAGCATTTT. It specifies CASSLEAGPAGPQHF.

The chain carries TRBV28 and TRBJ2-7, with TRBD1 matching 8 bases. Looked up from germline, CDR1 is MDHEN and CDR2 is SYDVKM. The CDR3 sequence is 15 residues long. Trimming removed 5 bases from V and 0 bases from J; junction bases left unmatched: 6. CDR3 in DNA: TGTGCCAGCAGTACCCGACAGGGGAGCTCCTACGAGCAGTACTTC. Residues: CASSTRQGSSYEQYF.

This chain links TRBV28 with TRBJ2-7; no firm D call. Trimming removed 2 bases at V and 3 bases at J, with 11 bases between. The CDR3 runs 14 residues. CDR1 is MDHEN, CDR2 SYDVKM, per germline. The CDR3 DNA reads TGTGCCAGCAGTTTAGTGATGAGTCACTACGAGCAGTACTTC. It codes for CASSLVMSHYEQYF. The full variable domain, completed using reference TRBV28 and TRBJ2-7, is DVKVTQSSRYLVKRTGEKVFLECVQDMDHENMFWYRQDPGLGLRLIYFSYDVKMKEKGDIPEGYSVSREKKERFSLILESASTNQTSMYLCASSLVMSHYEQYFGPGTRLTVT.

The chain combines TRBV5-6 with TRBJ2-3, with 7 bases fitting TRBD2. The germline CDR1 and CDR2 sequences are SGHDT and YYEEEE. Germline trimming cut 4 bases from V and 7 bases from J; bases unmatched to any gene: 9. The CDR3 runs 14 residues. CDR3 sequence: CASSLWGGSHTQYF. As DNA, the CDR3 is TGTGCCAGCAGCCTATGGGGGGGGTCCCATACGCAGTATTTT.

The gene calls are TRBV5-1 and TRBJ2-5; 10 nucleotides align to TRBD1. CDR3 size: 15 residues. Germline V CDR1 and CDR2: SGHRS, YFSETQ. V shed 4 bases, J shed 5 bases, and the junction held 8 bases outside the gene matches. The CDR3 loop reads CASSRQTGGDETQYF. The CDR3, as DNA: TGCGCCAGCAGCCGTCAGACAGGGGGCGACGAGACCCAGTACTTC. The whole variable domain, filled in from reference TRBV5-1 and TRBJ2-5, reads KAGVTQTPRYLIKTRGQQVTLSCSPISGHRSVSWYQQTPGQGLQFLFEYFSETQRNKGNFPGRFSGRQFSNSRSEMNVSTLELGDSALYLCASSRQTGGDETQYFGPGTRLLVL.

The chain employs TRBV13 and TRBJ2-5; TRBD2 matches 7 bases. This CDR3 comprises 14 residues. The V and J ends lost 8 bases and 7 bases, in that order; junction bases with no gene match: 13. The V gene's germline CDR1 is PRHDT and CDR2 FYEKMQ (reference sequence). CDR3 sequence: CASAPGGSVGTQYF. Written as DNA, the CDR3 is TGTGCCAGCGCCCCCGGCGGGAGCGTGGGGACCCAGTACTTC.

This chain uses TRBV19 with TRBJ1-2; 9 bases line up with TRBD1. CDR1 is LNHDA, CDR2 SQIVND, per germline (reference sequence). J lost 10 bases, V lost 7 bases, and 10 bases had no gene match. The CDR3 contains 13 residues. DNA of the CDR3: TGTGCCAGTACCTTATCGGGACAGGGTTACTACACCTTC. This translates into CASTLSGQGYYTF.